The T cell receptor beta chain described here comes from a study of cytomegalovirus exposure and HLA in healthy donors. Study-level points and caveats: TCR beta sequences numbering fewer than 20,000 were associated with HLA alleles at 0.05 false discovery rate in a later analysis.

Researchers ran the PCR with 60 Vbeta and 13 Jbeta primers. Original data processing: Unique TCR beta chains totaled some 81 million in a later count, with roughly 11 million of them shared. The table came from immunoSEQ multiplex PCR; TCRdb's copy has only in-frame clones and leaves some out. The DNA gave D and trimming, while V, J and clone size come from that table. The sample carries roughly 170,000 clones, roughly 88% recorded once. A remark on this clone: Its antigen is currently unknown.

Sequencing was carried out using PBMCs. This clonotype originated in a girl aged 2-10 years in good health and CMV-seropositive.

In DNA, the CDR3 is TGTGCCAGCAGAGAGAGGGCGGGGCTTTACCTTGCAACTAATGAAAAACTGTTTTTT. It specifies CASRERAGLYLATNEKLFF. The chain joins TRBV27 to TRBJ1-4, with TRBD1 as a possible D gene (5 bases). This CDR3 comprises 19 residues. Trimming took 6 bases from V and 0 from J, leaving 23 bases between them. Germline loops: CDR1 MNHEY, CDR2 SMNVEV (reference sequence).